A few counts support the clone carrying this T cell receptor (beta chain). Its antigen is undetermined. The sample is drawn from a study of T-cell memory formation after mild COVID-19. The study's findings and limits: Prior to infection, memory already included some responding clones, suggesting cross-reactive memory joined. Largely, contracting CD4+ clones fell within CM and EM, and contracting CD8+ clones within EMRA.

TCRdb reprocessed the 5' RACE reads with MiXCR, giving one entry per CDR3 protein. The sample lists 350,000 to 500,000 distinct CDR3 sequences; less than 25% were seen once. The ends lost 0 bases at V and 4 bases at J; junction bases unmatched: 3. CDR3 size: 14 residues. Germline V gives CDR1 SGHTA, CDR2 FQGTGA. The source material was PBMCs or a T cell subset sorted from them (not recorded which). The V and J genes are TRBV7-3 and TRBJ2-7; 7 nucleotides align to TRBD1. The receptor's source is an adult woman who had mild COVID-19 (a few samples of this study predate the infection). Cell type and time point are not known. The CDR3 DNA follows: TGTGCCAGCAGCTTAACGGGGACAGTATACGAGCAGTACTTC. Translating it yields CASSLTGTVYEQYF.